This passage covers 3 T cell receptor beta chains from one sample sequenced in a study of cytomegalovirus exposure and HLA in healthy donors. Primers for the PCR totalled 60 Vbeta and 13 Jbeta. Assay: immunoSEQ multiplex PCR; the TCRdb copy retains only in-frame clones and omits some. The sample yields over 30,000 clones, around 70% seen once. The sample consisted of PBMCs. These receptor sequences come from a man aged 40-50 years in good health and CMV-seropositive.

This chain joins TRBV27 and TRBJ1-4, with D possibly matching TRBD1 (5 bases). The germline V gene encodes CDR1 MNHEY and CDR2 SMNVEV (reference sequence). V lost 0 bases and J 6 bases, leaving 14 bases between the germline ends. This CDR3 is built from 16 residues. The CDR3: CASSLSVWGVDEKLFF. The CDR3 nucleotides are TGTGCCAGCAGTTTATCGGTTTGGGGGGTAGATGAAAAACTGTTTTTT.

This chain links TRBV6-1 with TRBJ2-1, with 8 bases lining up with TRBD1. Trimming removed 4 bases from V and 0 bases from J; junction bases left unmatched: 5. CDR1 and CDR2 (germline): MNHNS, SASEGT. The CDR3 spans 16 residues. The DNA for the CDR3 is TGTGCCAGCAGTGGACAGGGGTCCTTCTCCTACAATGAGCAGTTCTTC. This gives the protein CASSGQGSFSYNEQFF.

CDR3 amino acids: CASSIGSPGANVLTF. The CDR3 DNA follows: TGTGCCAGCTCCATAGGGAGTCCCGGGGCCAACGTCCTGACTTTC. V is TRBV19 and J is TRBJ2-6; perhaps TRBD2 as D (5 bases). This CDR3 region has 15 residues. The germline V and J ends were trimmed by 9 bases and 4 bases, with 16 bases remaining between them. Germline V CDR1 and CDR2: LNHDA, SQIVND (reference sequence).